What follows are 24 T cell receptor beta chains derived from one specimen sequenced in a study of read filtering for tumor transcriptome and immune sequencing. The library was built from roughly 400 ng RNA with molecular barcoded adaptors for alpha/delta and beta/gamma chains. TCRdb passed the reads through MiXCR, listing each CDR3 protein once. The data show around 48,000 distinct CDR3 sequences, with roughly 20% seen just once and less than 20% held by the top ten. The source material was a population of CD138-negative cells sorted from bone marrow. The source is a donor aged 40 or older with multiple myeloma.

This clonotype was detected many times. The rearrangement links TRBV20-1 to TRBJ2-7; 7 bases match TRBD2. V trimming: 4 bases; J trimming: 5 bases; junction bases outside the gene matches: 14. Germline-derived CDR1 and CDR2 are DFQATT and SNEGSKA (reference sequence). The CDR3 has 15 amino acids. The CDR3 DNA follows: TGCAGTGCTACCCCCGCTAGCGGCCCACGGGACGAGCAGTACTTC. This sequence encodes CSATPASGPRDEQYF.

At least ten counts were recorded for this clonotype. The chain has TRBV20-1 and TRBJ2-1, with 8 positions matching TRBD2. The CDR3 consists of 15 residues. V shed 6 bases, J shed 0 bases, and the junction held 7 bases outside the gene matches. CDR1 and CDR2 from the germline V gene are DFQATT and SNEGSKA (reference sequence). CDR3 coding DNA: TGCAGTGCCGATAGCGGGGAGAGCTCCTACAATGAGCAGTTCTTC. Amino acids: CSADSGESSYNEQFF.

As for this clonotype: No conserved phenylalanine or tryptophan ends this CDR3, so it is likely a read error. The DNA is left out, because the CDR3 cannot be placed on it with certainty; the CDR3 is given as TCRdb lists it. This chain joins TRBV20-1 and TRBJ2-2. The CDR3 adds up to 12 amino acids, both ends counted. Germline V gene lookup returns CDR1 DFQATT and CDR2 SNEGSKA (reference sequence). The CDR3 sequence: CSASGNTGELLS.

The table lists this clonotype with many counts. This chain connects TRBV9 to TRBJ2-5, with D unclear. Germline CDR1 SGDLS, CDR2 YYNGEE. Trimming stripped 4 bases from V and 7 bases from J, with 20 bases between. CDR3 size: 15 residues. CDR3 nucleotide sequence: TGTGCCAGCAGCCGGCTTCTCTTACCCGACGGGACCCAGTACTTC. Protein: CASSRLLLPDGTQYF.

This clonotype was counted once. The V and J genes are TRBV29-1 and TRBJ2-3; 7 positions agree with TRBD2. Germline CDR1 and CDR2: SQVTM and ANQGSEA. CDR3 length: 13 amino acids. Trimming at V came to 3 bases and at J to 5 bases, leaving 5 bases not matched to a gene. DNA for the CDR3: TGCAGCGTTGAGCTGGGGGGGATAGATACGCAGTATTTT. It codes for CSVELGGIDTQYF.

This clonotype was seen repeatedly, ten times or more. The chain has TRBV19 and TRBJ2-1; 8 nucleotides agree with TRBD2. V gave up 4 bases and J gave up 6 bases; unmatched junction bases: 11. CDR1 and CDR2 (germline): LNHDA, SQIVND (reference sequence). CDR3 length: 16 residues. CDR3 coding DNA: TGTGCCAGTAGTACCTCCGGGACTAGAAACATCAATGAGCAGTTCTTC. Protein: CASSTSGTRNINEQFF.

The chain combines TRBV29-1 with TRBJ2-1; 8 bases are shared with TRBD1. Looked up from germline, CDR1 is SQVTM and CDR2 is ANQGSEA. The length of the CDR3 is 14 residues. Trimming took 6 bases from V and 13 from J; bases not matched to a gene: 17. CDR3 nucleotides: TGCAGCGTGGACCCAGGGGGCAGCTACAATGGTCAGTTCTTC. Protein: CSVDPGGSYNGQFF.

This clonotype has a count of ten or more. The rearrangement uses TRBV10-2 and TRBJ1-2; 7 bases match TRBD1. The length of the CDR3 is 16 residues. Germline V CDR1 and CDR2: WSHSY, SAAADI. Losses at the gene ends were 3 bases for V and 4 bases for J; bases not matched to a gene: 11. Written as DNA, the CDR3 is TGCGCCAGCAGTGATAGGAGGGGACAGTCCTCCTATGGCTACACCTTC. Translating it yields CASSDRRGQSSYGYTF.

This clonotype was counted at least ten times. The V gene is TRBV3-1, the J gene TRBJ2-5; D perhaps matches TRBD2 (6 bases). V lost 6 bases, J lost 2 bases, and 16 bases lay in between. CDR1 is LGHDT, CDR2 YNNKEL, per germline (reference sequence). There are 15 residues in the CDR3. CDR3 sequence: CASSGGTGIQETQYF. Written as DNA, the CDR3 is TGTGCCAGCAGTGGGGGGACTGGCATTCAAGAGACCCAGTACTTC.

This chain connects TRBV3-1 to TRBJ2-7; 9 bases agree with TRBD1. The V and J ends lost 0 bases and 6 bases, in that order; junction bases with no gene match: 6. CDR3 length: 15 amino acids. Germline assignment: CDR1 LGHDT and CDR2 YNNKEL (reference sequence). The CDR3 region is CASSQDRGTGREQYF. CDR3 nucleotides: TGTGCCAGCAGCCAAGATAGGGGGACAGGGCGCGAGCAGTACTTC.

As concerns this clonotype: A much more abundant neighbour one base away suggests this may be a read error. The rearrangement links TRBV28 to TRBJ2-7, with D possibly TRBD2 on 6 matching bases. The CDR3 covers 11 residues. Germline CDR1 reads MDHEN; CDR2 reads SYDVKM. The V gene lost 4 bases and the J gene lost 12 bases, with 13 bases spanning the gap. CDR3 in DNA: TGTGCCAGCAGTTGGCGGGGCCCCCGGTACTTC. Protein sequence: CASSWRGPRYF.

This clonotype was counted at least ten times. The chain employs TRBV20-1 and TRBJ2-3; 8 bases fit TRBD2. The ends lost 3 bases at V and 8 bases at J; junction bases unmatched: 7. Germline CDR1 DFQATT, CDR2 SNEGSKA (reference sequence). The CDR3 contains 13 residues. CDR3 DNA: TGCAGTGCTAGCCCGGGAGGGCCTGTTACGCAGTATTTT. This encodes CSASPGGPVTQYF.

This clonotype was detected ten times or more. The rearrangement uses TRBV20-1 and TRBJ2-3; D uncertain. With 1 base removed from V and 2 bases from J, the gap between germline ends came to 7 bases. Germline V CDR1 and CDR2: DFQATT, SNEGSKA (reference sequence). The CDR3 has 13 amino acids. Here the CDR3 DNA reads TGCAGTGCTAGAGTCGAAATCACAGATACGCAGTATTTT. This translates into CSARVEITDTQYF.

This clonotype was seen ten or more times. Here the CDR3 reads CASSLGAGGETQYF. The CDR3 DNA is TGTGCCAGCAGCTTAGGGGCAGGAGGGGAGACCCAGTACTTC. This sequence joins TRBV7-2 and TRBJ2-5; the D gene is possibly TRBD2 (6 bases). V was shortened by 1 base and J by 5 bases, with 11 bases between the two germline ends. Germline CDR1 SGHTA, CDR2 FQGNSA. This CDR3 comprises 14 residues. Full variable domain (rest looked up from reference TRBV7-2 and TRBJ2-5): GAGVSQSPSNKVTEKGKDVELRCDPISGHTALYWYRQSLGQGLEFLIYFQGNSAPDKSGLPSDRFSAERTGGSVSTLTIQRTQQEDSAVYLCASSLGAGGETQYFGPGTRLLVL.

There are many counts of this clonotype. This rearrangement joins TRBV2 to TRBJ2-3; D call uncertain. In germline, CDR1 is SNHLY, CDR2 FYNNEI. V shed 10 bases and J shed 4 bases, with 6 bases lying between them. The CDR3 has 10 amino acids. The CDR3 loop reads CATISDTQYF. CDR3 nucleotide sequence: TGTGCCACCATTTCAGATACGCAGTATTTT.

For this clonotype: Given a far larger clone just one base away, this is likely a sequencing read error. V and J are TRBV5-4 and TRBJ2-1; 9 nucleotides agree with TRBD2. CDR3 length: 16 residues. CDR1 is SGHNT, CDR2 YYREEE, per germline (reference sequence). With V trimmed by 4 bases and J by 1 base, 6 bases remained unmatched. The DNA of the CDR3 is TGTGCCAGCAGCCCAATGGCGGGAGGGTCCTACAATGAGCAGTTCTTC. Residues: CASSPMAGGSYNEQFF.

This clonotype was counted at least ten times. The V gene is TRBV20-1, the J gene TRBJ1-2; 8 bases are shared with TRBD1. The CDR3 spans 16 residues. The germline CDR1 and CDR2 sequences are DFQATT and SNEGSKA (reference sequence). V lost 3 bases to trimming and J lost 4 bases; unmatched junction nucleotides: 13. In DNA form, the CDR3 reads TGCAGTGCTAGCGACGAGACAGGGGTCCCTTTCTATGGCTACACCTTC. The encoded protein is CSASDETGVPFYGYTF.

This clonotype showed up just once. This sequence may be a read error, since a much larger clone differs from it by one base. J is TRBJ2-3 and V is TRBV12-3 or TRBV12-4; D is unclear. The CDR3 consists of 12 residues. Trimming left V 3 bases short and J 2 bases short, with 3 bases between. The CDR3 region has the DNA TGTGCCAGCAGTTTTCTCACAGATACGCAGTATTTT. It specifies CASSFLTDTQYF.

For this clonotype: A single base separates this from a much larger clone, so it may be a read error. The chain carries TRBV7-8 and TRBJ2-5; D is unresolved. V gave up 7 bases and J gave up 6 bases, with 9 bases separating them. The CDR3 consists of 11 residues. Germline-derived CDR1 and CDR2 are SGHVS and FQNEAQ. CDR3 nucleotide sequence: TGTGCCAGCACTGGGGAACAGACCCAGTACTTC. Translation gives CASTGEQTQYF.

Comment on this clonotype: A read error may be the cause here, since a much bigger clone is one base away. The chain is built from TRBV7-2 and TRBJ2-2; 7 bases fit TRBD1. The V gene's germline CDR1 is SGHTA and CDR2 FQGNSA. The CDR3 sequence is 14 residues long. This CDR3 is CAGSSNRGTGELFF. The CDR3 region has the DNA TGTGCCGGCAGCTCTAACAGGGGAACCGGGGAGCTGTTTTTT.

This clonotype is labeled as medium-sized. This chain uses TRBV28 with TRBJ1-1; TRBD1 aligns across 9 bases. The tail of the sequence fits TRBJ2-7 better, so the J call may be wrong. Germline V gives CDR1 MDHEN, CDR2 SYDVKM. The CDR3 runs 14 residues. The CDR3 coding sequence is TGTGCCAGCAGTTATAACAGGGGGCGGGGGGAGCAGTACTTC. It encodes CASSYNRGRGEQYF.

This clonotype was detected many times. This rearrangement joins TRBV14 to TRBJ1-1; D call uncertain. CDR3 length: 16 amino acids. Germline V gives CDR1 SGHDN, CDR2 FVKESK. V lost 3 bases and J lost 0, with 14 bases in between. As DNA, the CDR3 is TGTGCCAGCAGCCATCTAAGCGGATACTTGAACACTGAAGCTTTCTTT. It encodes CASSHLSGYLNTEAFF.

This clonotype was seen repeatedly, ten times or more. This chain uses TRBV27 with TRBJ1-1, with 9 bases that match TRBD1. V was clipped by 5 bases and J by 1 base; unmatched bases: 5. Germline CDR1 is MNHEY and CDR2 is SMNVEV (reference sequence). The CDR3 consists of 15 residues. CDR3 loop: CASSRWDRANTEAFF. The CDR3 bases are TGTGCCAGCAGTCGCTGGGACAGGGCGAACACTGAAGCTTTCTTT.

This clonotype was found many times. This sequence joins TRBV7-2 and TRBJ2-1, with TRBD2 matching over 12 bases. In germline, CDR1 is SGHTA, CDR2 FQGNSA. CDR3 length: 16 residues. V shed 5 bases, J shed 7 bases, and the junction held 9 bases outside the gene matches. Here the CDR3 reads CASSQPPSGRGNEQFF. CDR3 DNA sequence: TGTGCCAGCAGCCAGCCTCCTAGCGGGAGGGGTAATGAGCAGTTCTTC.